Listed below are T cell receptor beta chains from one sample, sequenced in a study of CD8+ T cells in alopecia areata. Method: immunoSEQ multiplex PCR; TCRdb's copy keeps in-frame clones and lacks some. The data contain 200,000 to 250,000 clones, 64% of them singletons. The starting material was CD4+ T cells sorted from blood, obtained at week 4, from a patient treated with tofacitinib. All receptors derive from a human donor with alopecia areata. CDR3s include the opening cysteine and the closing phenylalanine or tryptophan. The D gene is left open where the match is weak. Clone sizes are given selectively: once, few, many, or a class where the clone is expanded.

V	length	J	D	size	CDR3	DNA
TRBV29-1	14	TRBJ2-3	NA	few	CSARQSASTDTQYF	TGCAGCGCCCGCCAGTCAGCAAGCACAGATACGCAGTATTTT
TRBV2	14	TRBJ2-1	NA	NA	CASSDDSLYNEQFF	TGTGCCAGCAGTGACGACTCCCTCTACAATGAGCAGTTCTTC
TRBV27	13	TRBJ2-3	NA	few	CASSRGATDTQYF	TGTGCCAGCAGTCGCGGGGCCACAGATACGCAGTATTTT
TRBV29-1	10	TRBJ1-1	NA	NA	CSVRTAEAFF	TGCAGCGTTCGGACAGCTGAAGCTTTCTTT
TRBV7-4	17	TRBJ1-5	NA	NA	CASSPYRPGELNQPQHF	TGTGCCAGCAGCCCCTATCGCCCAGGGGAACTCAATCAGCCCCAGCATTTT
TRBV7-9	14	TRBJ1-2	NA	few	CASSHQGAGYGYTF	TGTGCCAGCAGCCACCAGGGCGCCGGCTATGGCTACACCTTC
TRBV18	15	TRBJ1-5	NA	NA	CASSPPGTGRQPQHF	TGTGCCAGCTCACCCCCCGGGACTGGGAGACAGCCCCAGCATTTT
TRBV5-4	15	TRBJ2-5	NA	NA	CASSLSSGTQETQYF	TGTGCCAGCAGCTTGAGTAGCGGCACTCAAGAGACCCAGTACTTC
TRBV7-9	15	TRBJ2-2	TRBD1	few	CASSWDRGNTGELFF	TGTGCCAGCAGTTGGGACAGGGGGAACACCGGGGAGCTGTTTTTT
TRBV5-6	13	TRBJ2-7	NA	NA	CASSLTGKDEQYF	TGTGCCAGCAGCTTAACAGGGAAGGACGAGCAGTACTTC
TRBV29-1	12	TRBJ1-2	NA	few	CSVDAGNYGYTF	TGCAGCGTTGACGCTGGAAACTATGGCTACACCTTC
TRBV30	12	TRBJ2-1	NA	NA	CAWMGLGGEQFF	TGTGCCTGGATGGGACTGGGGGGTGAGCAGTTCTTC
TRBV7-8	15	TRBJ1-2	NA	NA	CASSSQGRANYGYTF	TGTGCCAGCAGTTCACAGGGACGGGCTAACTATGGCTACACCTTC
TRBV6-1	13	TRBJ1-2	NA	NA	CASSLAGDYGYTF	TGTGCCAGCTCCCTTGCGGGTGACTATGGCTACACCTTC
TRBV5-6	17	TRBJ1-2	TRBD1	NA	CASSHPGTATRFYGYTF	TGTGCCAGCAGCCATCCGGGGACAGCGACCCGGTTCTATGGCTACACCTTC
TRBV5-1	13	TRBJ2-3	NA	NA	CASSLSAGDTQYF	TGCGCCAGCAGCTTGTCGGCAGGAGATACGCAGTATTTT
TRBV23-1	17	TRBJ1-5	NA	NA	CASSQSSRGSGNQPQHF	TGCGCCAGCAGTCAATCGTCGAGAGGGAGCGGCAATCAGCCCCAGCATTTT
TRBV25-1	12	TRBJ2-7	NA	once	CASRQYNYEQYF	TGTGCCAGCAGACAATACAACTACGAGCAGTACTTC
TRBV4-1	17	TRBJ1-5	TRBD1	NA	CASSLRPTGVSNQPQHF	TGCGCCAGCAGCCTTAGGCCCACAGGGGTTAGCAATCAGCCCCAGCATTTT
TRBV29-1	13	TRBJ2-7	NA	few	CSVATVRGYEQYF	TGCAGCGTTGCGACAGTAAGAGGCTACGAGCAGTACTTC
TRBV15	15	TRBJ1-1	TRBD1	NA	CATSRPGQGNTEAFF	TGTGCCACCAGCAGACCGGGACAGGGGAACACTGAAGCTTTCTTT
TRBV29-1	12	TRBJ1-1	NA	NA	CSVSKMNTEAFF	TGCAGCGTTTCGAAAATGAACACTGAAGCTTTCTTT
TRBV2	14	TRBJ2-2	NA	once	CATRVQGSSGELFF	TGTGCCACCAGAGTCCAGGGAAGTTCCGGGGAGCTGTTTTTT
TRBV7-9	15	TRBJ2-5	NA	few	CASSAQPRHQETQYF	TGTGCCAGCAGCGCCCAGCCTCGCCACCAAGAGACCCAGTACTTC
TRBV27	16	TRBJ2-3	NA	NA	CASSFLESVGTDTQYF	TGTGCCAGCAGTTTCCTGGAGTCAGTCGGGACAGATACGCAGTATTTT
TRBV7-2	17	TRBJ2-6	NA	NA	CASSLGGPISGANVLTF	TGTGCCAGCAGCTTAGGGGGGCCGATCTCTGGGGCCAACGTCCTGACTTTC
TRBV5-4	15	TRBJ2-1	TRBD2	NA	CASSPGGGMMGEQFF	TGTGCCAGCTCGCCTGGGGGGGGTATGATGGGTGAGCAGTTCTTC
TRBV7-2	13	TRBJ2-5	NA	NA	CASSFTGEETQYF	TGTGCCAGCAGCTTTACGGGGGAAGAGACCCAGTACTTC
TRBV30	14	TRBJ1-4	NA	once	CAWSVIDRTEKLFF	TGTGCCTGGAGTGTAATCGACAGGACTGAAAAACTGTTTTTT
TRBV7-2	14	TRBJ1-1	NA	NA	CASNQRGFSTEAFF	TGTGCCAGCAACCAGAGAGGGTTCTCCACTGAAGCTTTCTTT
TRBV5-6	14	TRBJ2-7	NA	NA	CASSLSGRTYEQYF	TGTGCCAGCAGCTTGAGTGGACGGACCTACGAGCAGTACTTC
TRBV7-2	16	TRBJ2-7	TRBD2	NA	CASSLDRTSGSYEQYF	TGTGCCAGCAGCTTAGACAGGACTAGCGGATCCTACGAGCAGTACTTC
TRBV6-5	14	TRBJ1-5	TRBD1	NA	CASRQGGDNQPQHF	TGTGCCAGCCGACAGGGAGGAGACAATCAGCCCCAGCATTTT
TRBV29-1	12	TRBJ1-2	NA	NA	CSVAGQLYGYTF	TGCAGCGTTGCGGGGCAGCTCTATGGCTACACCTTC
TRBV6-1	15	TRBJ2-2	NA	few	CASSAQGLSTGELFF	TGTGCCAGCAGTGCACAGGGTTTGTCCACCGGGGAGCTGTTTTTT
TRBV5-6	13	TRBJ2-5	NA	NA	CASSLGQGETQYF	TGTGCCAGCAGCTTGGGCCAGGGAGAGACCCAGTACTTC
TRBV29-1	12	TRBJ1-2	NA	NA	CSVSKGEGGYTF	TGCAGCGTAAGCAAGGGGGAAGGGGGCTACACCTTC
TRBV2	15	TRBJ1-6	NA	NA	CASSGQSSYNSPLHF	TGTGCCAGCAGTGGACAGAGCTCCTATAATTCACCCCTCCACTTT
TRBV9	14	TRBJ2-7	NA	NA	CASTPTPSPGVQYF	TGTGCCAGCACCCCAACCCCCTCGCCCGGAGTGCAGTACTTC
TRBV5-1	14	TRBJ1-2	NA	NA	CASSLSLAVYGYTF	TGCGCCAGCAGCTTGTCACTGGCAGTCTATGGCTACACCTTC
TRBV4-2	16	TRBJ2-6	TRBD2	NA	CASSLPRGSGANVLTF	TGTGCCAGCAGCCTCCCGCGGGGGTCTGGGGCCAACGTCCTGACTTTC
TRBV6-5	13	TRBJ1-5	NA	NA	CASRRVGDQPQHF	TGTGCCAGCAGAAGGGTGGGGGATCAGCCCCAGCATTTT
TRBV30	14	TRBJ2-3	TRBD2	NA	CAWRIAGSTDTQYF	TGTGCCTGGAGGATAGCGGGGAGCACAGATACGCAGTATTTT
TRBV5-1	16	TRBJ2-3	TRBD2	once	CASSPRASGATDTQYF	TGCGCCAGCAGCCCGAGGGCTAGCGGGGCCACAGATACGCAGTATTTT
TRBV30	13	TRBJ2-5	NA	NA	CAWSVAGGAAQYF	TGTGCCTGGAGTGTTGCCGGAGGGGCGGCCCAGTACTTC
TRBV27	13	TRBJ2-7	NA	NA	CASSLRYPYEQYF	TGTGCCAGCAGTCTCAGGTATCCCTACGAGCAGTACTTC
TRBV27	16	TRBJ1-2	NA	NA	CASRDDRPRKSYGYTF	TGTGCCAGCAGAGATGACCGACCCCGGAAGAGCTATGGCTACACCTTC
TRBV18	17	TRBJ2-4	NA	NA	CASSPPFRVESKNIQYF	TGTGCCAGCTCACCACCTTTCAGGGTAGAATCCAAAAACATTCAGTACTTC
TRBV15	14	TRBJ1-1	NA	NA	CATSRDREGTEAFF	TGTGCCACCAGCAGAGATAGGGAGGGAACTGAAGCTTTCTTT
TRBV6-5	15	TRBJ2-5	TRBD2	few	CASSYSGTSGRTQYF	TGTGCCAGCAGTTACTCGGGGACTAGCGGTAGGACCCAGTACTTC
TRBV19	14	TRBJ1-1	TRBD1	NA	CATYRGTGVTEAFF	TGTGCCACCTACAGGGGGACAGGGGTCACTGAAGCTTTCTTT
TRBV5-1	18	TRBJ2-1	TRBD2	NA	CASSWTSGGSSSYNEQFF	TGCGCCAGCAGCTGGACTAGCGGGGGATCAAGCTCCTACAATGAGCAGTTCTTC
TRBV30	12	TRBJ1-6	NA	NA	CAWSVLNSPLHF	TGTGCCTGGAGTGTACTCAATTCACCCCTCCACTTT
TRBV7-2	13	TRBJ1-6	NA	NA	CASSPRVGSPLHF	TGTGCCAGCAGCCCACGGGTCGGTTCACCCCTCCACTTT
TRBV30	12	TRBJ1-2	TRBD1	NA	CASGQGSYGYTF	TGTGCCTCCGGACAGGGGAGCTATGGCTACACCTTC